The T cell receptor (beta chain) described here comes from a study of shared clonotypes between healthy human individuals. Study results and limitations: It was observed that around 5% of naive CD4 clonotypes were shared across several donors.

Concerning this clone itself: What it binds is not known.

The V gene end was trimmed by 6 bases and the J gene end by 4 bases; junction bases not matched to a gene: 2. The CDR3 is 12 amino acids. CDR1 is MNHEY and CDR2 is SMNVEV in the germline V gene (reference sequence). Assay: immunoSEQ multiplex PCR; the TCRdb copy retains only in-frame clones and omits some. The sample carries about 730,000 clones, approximately 72% recorded once. It was into CD45RA+ naive and CD45RA-negative memory subsets that the CD4+ cells were split. This TCR was sampled from a woman in her twenties or thirties in good health. The sequenced material came from memory CD4+ T cells sorted from blood. Indicated subset: CD45RA-negative fraction. This chain joins TRBV27 and TRBJ1-2; 7 nucleotides match TRBD1. The CDR3 reads CASRSGGYGYTF. CDR3 DNA: TGTGCCAGCAGGTCAGGGGGCTATGGCTACACCTTC.